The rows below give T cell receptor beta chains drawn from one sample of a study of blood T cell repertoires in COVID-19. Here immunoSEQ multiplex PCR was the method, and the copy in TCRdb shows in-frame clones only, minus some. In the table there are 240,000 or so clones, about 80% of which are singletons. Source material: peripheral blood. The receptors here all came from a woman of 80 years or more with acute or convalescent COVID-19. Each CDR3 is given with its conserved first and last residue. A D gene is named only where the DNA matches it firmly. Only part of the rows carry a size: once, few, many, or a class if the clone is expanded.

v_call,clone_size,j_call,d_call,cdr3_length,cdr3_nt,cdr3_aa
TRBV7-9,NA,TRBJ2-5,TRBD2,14,TGTGCCATACGGACTAGCGGGACGCAAGAGACCCAGTACTTC,CAIRTSGTQETQYF
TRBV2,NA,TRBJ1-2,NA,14,TGTGCCAGCAGTGAAGCCGAACAGATCTATGGCTACACCTTC,CASSEAEQIYGYTF
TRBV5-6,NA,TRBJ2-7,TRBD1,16,TGTGCCAGCAGCTGGGGGACAGGAGGACTACCCTACGAGCAGTACTTC,CASSWGTGGLPYEQYF
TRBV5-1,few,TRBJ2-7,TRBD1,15,TGCGCCAGCAGCTTGGAGCAGGGGGCCGTCTACGAGCAGTACTTC,CASSLEQGAVYEQYF
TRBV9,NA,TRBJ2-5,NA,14,TGTGCCAGCAGCCTGGGAGGACGGCAAGAGACCCAGTACTTC,CASSLGGRQETQYF
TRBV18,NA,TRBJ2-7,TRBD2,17,TGTGCCAGCTCACCCCGACTAGCGGGAGGAATACCGGGAGAGCAGTACTTC,CASSPRLAGGIPGEQYF
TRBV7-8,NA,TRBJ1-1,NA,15,TGTGCCAGCAGCTTATCTTCCTTGGAGCAGATGACGGCTTTCTTT,CASSLSSLEQMTAFF
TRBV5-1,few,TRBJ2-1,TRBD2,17,TGCGCCAGCAGTTCGGCTCTGACTAGCGGGGGCATCAATGAGCAGTTCTTC,CASSSALTSGGINEQFF
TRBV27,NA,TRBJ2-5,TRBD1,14,TGTGCCAGCAGTTCACCGGGACAGCAAGAGACCCAGTACTTC,CASSSPGQQETQYF
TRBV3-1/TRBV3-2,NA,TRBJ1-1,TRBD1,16,TGTGCCAGCAGTCAGGTCGGGACAGGGGGCTATACTGAAGCTTTCTTT,CASSQVGTGGYTEAFF
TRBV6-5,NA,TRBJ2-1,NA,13,TGTGCCAGCAGCCCCCAATTTTTGAGTGAGCAGTTCTTC,CASSPQFLSEQFF
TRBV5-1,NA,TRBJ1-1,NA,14,TGCGCCAGCAGCACGATTGGGGGCACCGCTGAAGCTTTCTTT,CASSTIGGTAEAFF
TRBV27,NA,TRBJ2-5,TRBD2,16,TGTGCCAGCAGTTTAGTAGCTAGCGGGGGCTTGGAGACCCAGTACTTC,CASSLVASGGLETQYF
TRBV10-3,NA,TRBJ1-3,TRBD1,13,TGTGCCACACATACAGGGGGTGGAAACACCATATATTTT,CATHTGGGNTIYF
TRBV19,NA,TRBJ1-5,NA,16,TGTGCCAGTAGTATAGGGTGGAGTAATAGCAATCAGCCCCAGCATTTT,CASSIGWSNSNQPQHF
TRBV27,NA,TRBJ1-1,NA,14,TGTGCCAGCAGTACATATACAGGGAAAACTGAAGCTTTCTTT,CASSTYTGKTEAFF
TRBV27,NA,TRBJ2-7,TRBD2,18,TGTGCCAGCAGTCCCGAGCCCGGATGGACTAGCGGGAACTACGAGCAGTACTTC,CASSPEPGWTSGNYEQYF
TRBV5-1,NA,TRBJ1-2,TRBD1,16,TGCGCCAGCAGCATACCGGGACAGGGGTCCCGGTATGGCTACACCTTC,CASSIPGQGSRYGYTF
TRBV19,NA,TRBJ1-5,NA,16,TGTGCCAGTAGTATATGGGGGGATAGGAGCAATCAGCCCCAGCATTTT,CASSIWGDRSNQPQHF
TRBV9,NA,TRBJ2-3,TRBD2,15,TGTGCCAGCACCGGACTAGCGGGGCCCACAGATACGCAGTATTTT,CASTGLAGPTDTQYF
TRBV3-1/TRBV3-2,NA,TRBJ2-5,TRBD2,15,TGTACCAGCAGCCACAGGACTAGCAGCCAAGAGACCCAGTACTTC,CTSSHRTSSQETQYF
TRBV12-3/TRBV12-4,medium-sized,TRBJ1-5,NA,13,TGTGCCAGCACCCTTAGTTCGGGACAGCCCCAGCATTTT,CASTLSSGQPQHF
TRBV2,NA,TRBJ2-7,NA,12,TGTGCCACGCACCGAGCGGAGTACGAGCAGTACTTC,CATHRAEYEQYF
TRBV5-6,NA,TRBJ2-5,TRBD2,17,TGTGCCAGCAGCTCCGAAAAGCTAGCGGGGGCGTTTGAGACCCAGTACTTC,CASSSEKLAGAFETQYF
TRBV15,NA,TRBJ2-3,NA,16,TGTGCCACCAGCAGAGATCAGGCCAGGGGCACAGATACGCAGTATTTT,CATSRDQARGTDTQYF
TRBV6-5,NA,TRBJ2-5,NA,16,TGTGCCAGCAGTTACTTGGGCAGGGGGGTCGGCGAGACCCAGTACTTC,CASSYLGRGVGETQYF
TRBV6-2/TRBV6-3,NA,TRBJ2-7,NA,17,TGTGCCAGCAGTTACACCACCGCCGCTACAGGTGCCTTCGAGCAGTACTTC,CASSYTTAATGAFEQYF
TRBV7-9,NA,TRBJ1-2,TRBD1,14,TGTGCCAGCAGCTTGCAGAGACAGGGTACCATCTACACCTTC,CASSLQRQGTIYTF
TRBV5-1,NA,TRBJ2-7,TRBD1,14,TGCGCCAGCAGCGAAGGGACAGGGGACCACGAGCAGTACTTC,CASSEGTGDHEQYF
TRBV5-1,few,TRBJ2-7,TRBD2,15,TGCGCCAGCAGCTTGGGGGGGACTAGTAGTTACGAGCAGTACTTC,CASSLGGTSSYEQYF
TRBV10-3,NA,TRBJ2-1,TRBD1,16,TGTGCCATCAGTGGGGACAGCTATTCGTATTCGGATGGGCAGTTCTTC,CAISGDSYSYSDGQFF
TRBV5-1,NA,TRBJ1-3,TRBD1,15,TGCGCCAGCAGCGGGACAGGGGGCGCGGGAAACACCATATATTTT,CASSGTGGAGNTIYF
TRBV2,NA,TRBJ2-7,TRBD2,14,TGTGCCAGCAGCCCACTAGCGGGAGTCCACGAGCAGTACTTC,CASSPLAGVHEQYF
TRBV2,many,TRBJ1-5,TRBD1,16,TGTGCCAGCAGTATTTCTGGGACAGGGAGCAATCAGCCCCAGCATTTT,CASSISGTGSNQPQHF
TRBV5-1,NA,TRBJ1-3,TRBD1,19,TGCGCCAGCAGCTTGGGGACTACAGGGGTTCAGTGGTCTGGAAACACCATATATTTT,CASSLGTTGVQWSGNTIYF
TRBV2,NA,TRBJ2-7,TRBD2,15,TGTGCCAGCAGTGTTGAAGCGGGGGGGACCTACGAGCAGTACTTC,CASSVEAGGTYEQYF
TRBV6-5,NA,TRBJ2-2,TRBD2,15,TGTGCCAGCAGTAAACCGGGACTAGCAACCGGGGAGCTGTTTTTT,CASSKPGLATGELFF
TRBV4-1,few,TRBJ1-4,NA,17,TGCGCCAGCAGCCAAGTCCTCGGTTTCGGAGCGAATGAAAAACTGTTTTTT,CASSQVLGFGANEKLFF
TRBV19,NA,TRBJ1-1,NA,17,TGTGCCAGTAACCGGGGTCCTTATGCATCTATGAACACTGAAGCTTTCTTT,CASNRGPYASMNTEAFF
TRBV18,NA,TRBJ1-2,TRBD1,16,TGTGCCAGCTCACCGGGACAGGGGCCAGCTAACTATGGCTACACCTTC,CASSPGQGPANYGYTF
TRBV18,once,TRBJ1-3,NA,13,TGTGCCAGCTCACCCGGGGCTGGAAACACCATATATTTT,CASSPGAGNTIYF
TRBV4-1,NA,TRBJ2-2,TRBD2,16,TGCGCCAGCAGCCAAGAACTAGCGGGACCCACCGGGGAGCTGTTTTTT,CASSQELAGPTGELFF
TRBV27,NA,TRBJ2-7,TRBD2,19,TGTGCCAGCAGTCCCTATGGACTAGCGGGAGGGCGGGGGATCTACGAGCAGTACTTC,CASSPYGLAGGRGIYEQYF
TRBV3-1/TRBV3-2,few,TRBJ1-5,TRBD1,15,TGTGCCAGCAGCCGCGGGACAGCGGAGACCCAGCCCCAGCATTTT,CASSRGTAETQPQHF